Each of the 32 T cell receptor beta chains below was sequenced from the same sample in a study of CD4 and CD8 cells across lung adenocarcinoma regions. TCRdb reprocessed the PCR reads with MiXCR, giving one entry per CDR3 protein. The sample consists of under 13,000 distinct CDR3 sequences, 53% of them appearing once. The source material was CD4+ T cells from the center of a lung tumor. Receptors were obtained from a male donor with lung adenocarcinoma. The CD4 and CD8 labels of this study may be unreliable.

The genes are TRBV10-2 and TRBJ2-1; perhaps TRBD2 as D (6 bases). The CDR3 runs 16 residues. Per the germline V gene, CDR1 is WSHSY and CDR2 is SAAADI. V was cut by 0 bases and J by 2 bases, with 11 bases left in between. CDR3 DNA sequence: TGCGCCAGCAGTGAGTCAAGGCTAGCGACCTACAATGAGCAGTTCTTC. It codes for CASSESRLATYNEQFF.

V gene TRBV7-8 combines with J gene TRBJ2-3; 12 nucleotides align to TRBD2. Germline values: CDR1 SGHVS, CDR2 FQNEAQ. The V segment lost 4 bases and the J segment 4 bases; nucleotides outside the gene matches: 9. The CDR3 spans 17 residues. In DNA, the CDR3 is TGTGCCAGCAGCTCTTCTACTAGCGGGAGGTTTGCAGATACGCAGTATTTT. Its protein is CASSSSTSGRFADTQYF.

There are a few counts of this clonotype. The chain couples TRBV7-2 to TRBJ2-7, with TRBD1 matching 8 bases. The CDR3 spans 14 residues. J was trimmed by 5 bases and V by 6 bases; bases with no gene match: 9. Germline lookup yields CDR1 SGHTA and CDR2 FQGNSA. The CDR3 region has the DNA TGTGCCAGCAGTCGTGACAGGGGTGAGAACGAGCAGTACTTC. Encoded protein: CASSRDRGENEQYF. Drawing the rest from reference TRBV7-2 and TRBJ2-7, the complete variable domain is GAGVSQSPSNKVTEKGKDVELRCDPISGHTALYWYRQSLGQGLEFLIYFQGNSAPDKSGLPSDRFSAERTGGSVSTLTIQRTQQEDSAVYLCASSRDRGENEQYFGPGTRLTVT.

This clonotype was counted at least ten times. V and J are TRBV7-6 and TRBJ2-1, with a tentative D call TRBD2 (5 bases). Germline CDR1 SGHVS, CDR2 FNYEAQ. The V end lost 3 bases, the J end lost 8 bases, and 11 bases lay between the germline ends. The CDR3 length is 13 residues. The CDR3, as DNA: TGTGCCAGCAGCTTGGTTGGGAGTCATGAGCAGTTCTTC. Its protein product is CASSLVGSHEQFF.

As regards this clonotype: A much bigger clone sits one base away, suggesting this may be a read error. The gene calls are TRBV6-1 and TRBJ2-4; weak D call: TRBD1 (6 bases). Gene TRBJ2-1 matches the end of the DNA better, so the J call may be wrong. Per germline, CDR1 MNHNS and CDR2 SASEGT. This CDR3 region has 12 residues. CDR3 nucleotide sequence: TGTGCCAGCAGTGTGAGGGGGAACGAGCAGTTCTTC. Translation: CASSVRGNEQFF.

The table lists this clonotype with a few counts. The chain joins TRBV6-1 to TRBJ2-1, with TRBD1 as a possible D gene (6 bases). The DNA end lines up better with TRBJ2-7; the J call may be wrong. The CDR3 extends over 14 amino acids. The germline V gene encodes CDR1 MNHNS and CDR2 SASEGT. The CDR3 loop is CASSEINRGGEQYF. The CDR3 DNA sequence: TGTGCCAGCAGTGAAATTAACAGAGGGGGCGAGCAGTACTTC.

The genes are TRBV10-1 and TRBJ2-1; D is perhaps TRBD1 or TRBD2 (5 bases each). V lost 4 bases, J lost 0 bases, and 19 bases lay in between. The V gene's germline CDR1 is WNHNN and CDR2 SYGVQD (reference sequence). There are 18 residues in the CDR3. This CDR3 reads CASSGPGRSDSSYNEQFF. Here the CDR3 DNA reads TGCGCCAGCAGTGGGCCGGGACGGAGCGACTCCTCCTACAATGAGCAGTTCTTC.

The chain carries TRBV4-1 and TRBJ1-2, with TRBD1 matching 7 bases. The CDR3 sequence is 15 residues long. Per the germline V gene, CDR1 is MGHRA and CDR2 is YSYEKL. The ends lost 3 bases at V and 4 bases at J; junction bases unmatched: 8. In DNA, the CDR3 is TGCGCCAGCAGCCACTACCTCGGGACAGTCTATGGCTACACCTTC. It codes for CASSHYLGTVYGYTF.

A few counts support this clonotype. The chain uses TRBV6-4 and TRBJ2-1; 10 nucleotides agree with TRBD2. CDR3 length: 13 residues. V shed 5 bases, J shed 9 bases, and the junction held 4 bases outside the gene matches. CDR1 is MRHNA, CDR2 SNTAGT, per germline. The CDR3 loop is CASSLLAGVEQFF. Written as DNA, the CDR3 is TGTGCCAGCAGTCTGCTAGCGGGAGTTGAGCAGTTCTTC.

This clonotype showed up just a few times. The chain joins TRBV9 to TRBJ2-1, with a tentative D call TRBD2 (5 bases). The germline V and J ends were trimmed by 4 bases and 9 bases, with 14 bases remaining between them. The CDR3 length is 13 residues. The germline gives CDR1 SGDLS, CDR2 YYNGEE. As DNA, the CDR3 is TGTGCCAGCAGCCCTAGCTTTGTCGGTGAGCAGTTCTTC. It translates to CASSPSFVGEQFF.

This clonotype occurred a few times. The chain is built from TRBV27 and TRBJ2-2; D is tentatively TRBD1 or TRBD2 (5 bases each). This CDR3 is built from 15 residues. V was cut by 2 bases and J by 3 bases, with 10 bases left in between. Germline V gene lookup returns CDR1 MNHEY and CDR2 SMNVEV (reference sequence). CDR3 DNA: TGTGCCAGCAGTTTACGGTGGGACCACACCGGGGAGCTGTTTTTT. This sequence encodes CASSLRWDHTGELFF.

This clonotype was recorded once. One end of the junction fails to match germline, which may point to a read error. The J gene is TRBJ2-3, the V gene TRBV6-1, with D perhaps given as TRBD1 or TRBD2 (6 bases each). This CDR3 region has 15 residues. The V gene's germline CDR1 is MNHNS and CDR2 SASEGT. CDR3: CSRGRGTRDQETQYF. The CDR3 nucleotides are TGTTCCAGGGGCCGCGGGACTCGTGACCAAGAGACCCAGTATTTT.

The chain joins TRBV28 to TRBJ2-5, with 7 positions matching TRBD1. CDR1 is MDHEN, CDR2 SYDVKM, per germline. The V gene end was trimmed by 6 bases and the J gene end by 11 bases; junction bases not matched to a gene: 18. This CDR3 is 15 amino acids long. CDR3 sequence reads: CASSRPGTAIGEQYF. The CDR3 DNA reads TGTGCCAGCAGCCGACCCGGGACAGCTATCGGAGAGCAGTACTTC.

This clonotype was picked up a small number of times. CDR3 amino acids: CASRLGASGRYSYNEQFF. The DNA for the CDR3 is TGTGCCAGCAGACTGGGGGCTAGCGGGAGATATTCCTACAATGAGCAGTTCTTC. The genes are TRBV6-1 and TRBJ2-1; 10 bases line up with TRBD2. Germline V lookup: CDR1 MNHNS, CDR2 SASEGT. V shed 6 bases and J 1 base; nucleotides not matched to a gene: 12. The CDR3 is 18 residues long.

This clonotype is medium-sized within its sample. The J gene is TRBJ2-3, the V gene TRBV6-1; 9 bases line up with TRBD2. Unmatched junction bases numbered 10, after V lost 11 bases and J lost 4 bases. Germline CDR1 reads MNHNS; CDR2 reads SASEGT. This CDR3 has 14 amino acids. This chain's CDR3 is CAGKLAGEADTQYF. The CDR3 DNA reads TGTGCCGGAAAATTAGCGGGAGAGGCAGATACGCAGTATTTT.

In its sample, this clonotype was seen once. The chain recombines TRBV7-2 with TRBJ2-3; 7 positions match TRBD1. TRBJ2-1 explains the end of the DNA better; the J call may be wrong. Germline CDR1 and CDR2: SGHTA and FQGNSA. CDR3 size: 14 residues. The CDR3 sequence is CASSSRQGSHEQFF. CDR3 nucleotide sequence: TGTGCCAGCAGCAGTAGACAGGGCTCCCACGAGCAGTTCTTC.

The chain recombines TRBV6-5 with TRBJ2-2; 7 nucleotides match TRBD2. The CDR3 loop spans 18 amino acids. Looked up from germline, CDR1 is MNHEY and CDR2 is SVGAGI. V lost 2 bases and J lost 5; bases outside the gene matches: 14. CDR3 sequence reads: CASSYLKRGRGGTGELFF. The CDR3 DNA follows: TGTGCCAGCAGTTACCTAAAACGGGGGAGGGGAGGTACCGGGGAGCTGTTTTTT.

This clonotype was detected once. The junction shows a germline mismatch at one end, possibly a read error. CDR3 in DNA: TGTGCCAGCAGTTCCACCGGACTAGCGGGGGGGCGACGCAAAAATATTCAGTACTTT. Encoded protein: CASSSTGLAGGRRKNIQYF. V usage is TRBV6-5 and J usage is TRBJ2-4; TRBD2 matches 15 bases. The CDR3 covers 19 residues. Germline CDR1 MNHEY, CDR2 SVGAGI.

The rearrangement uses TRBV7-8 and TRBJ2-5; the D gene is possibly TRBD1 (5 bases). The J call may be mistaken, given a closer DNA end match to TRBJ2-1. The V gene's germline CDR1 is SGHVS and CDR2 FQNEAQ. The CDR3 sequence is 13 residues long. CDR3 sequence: CASSLNRMNEQFF. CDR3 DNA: TGTGCCAGCAGCTTAAACAGGATGAATGAGCAGTTCTTC.

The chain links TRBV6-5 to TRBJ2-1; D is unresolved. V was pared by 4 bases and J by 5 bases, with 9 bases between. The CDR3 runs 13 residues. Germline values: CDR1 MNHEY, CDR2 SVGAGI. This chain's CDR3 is CASSWAVNNEQFF. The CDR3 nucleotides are TGTGCCAGCAGTTGGGCCGTTAACAATGAGCAGTTCTTC.

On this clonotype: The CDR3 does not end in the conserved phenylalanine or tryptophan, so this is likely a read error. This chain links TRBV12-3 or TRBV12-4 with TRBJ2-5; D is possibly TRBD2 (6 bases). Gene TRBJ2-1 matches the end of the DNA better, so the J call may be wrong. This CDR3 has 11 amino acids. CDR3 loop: CASSPRESQFL. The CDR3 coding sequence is TGTGCCAGCAGCCCACGGGAGTCCCAGTTCTTG.

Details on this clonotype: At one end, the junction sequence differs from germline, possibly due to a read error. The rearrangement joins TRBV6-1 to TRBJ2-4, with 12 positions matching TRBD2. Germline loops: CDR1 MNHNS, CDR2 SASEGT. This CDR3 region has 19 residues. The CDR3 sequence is CASSPSGLAGRRAKNIQYF. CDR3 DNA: TGTGCCAGCAGTCCCAGCGGACTAGCGGGGCGGCGAGCCAAAAACATTCAGTATTTC.

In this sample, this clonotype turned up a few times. The CDR3 sequence: CASSSGPGLGFNEQFF. Here the CDR3 DNA reads TGTGCCAGCAGTTCCGGACCGGGACTAGGTTTCAATGAGCAGTTCTTC. The chain has TRBV6-5 and TRBJ2-1, with 8 nucleotides matching TRBD2. Germline assignment: CDR1 MNHEY and CDR2 SVGAGI. This CDR3 spans 16 amino acids. With V trimmed by 4 bases and J by 6 bases, 11 bases remained unmatched.

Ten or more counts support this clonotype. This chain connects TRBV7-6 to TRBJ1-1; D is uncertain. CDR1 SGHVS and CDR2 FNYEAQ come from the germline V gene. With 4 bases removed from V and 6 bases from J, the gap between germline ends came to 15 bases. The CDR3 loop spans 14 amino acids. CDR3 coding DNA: TGTGCCAGCAGCTCCGGACTGGAGGACTCTGAAGCTTTCTTT. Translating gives CASSSGLEDSEAFF.

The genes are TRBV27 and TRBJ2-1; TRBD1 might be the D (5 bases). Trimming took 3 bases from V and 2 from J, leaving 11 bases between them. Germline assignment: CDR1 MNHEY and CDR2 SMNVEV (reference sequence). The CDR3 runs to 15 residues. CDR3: CASSLEGAPYNEQFF. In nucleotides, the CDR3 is TGTGCCAGCAGTTTGGAAGGGGCGCCCTACAATGAGCAGTTCTTC.

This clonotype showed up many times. CDR3 protein: CASSPPTSGRANEQFF. The CDR3 coding sequence is TGCGCCAGCAGCCCTCCAACTAGCGGGAGAGCTAATGAGCAGTTCTTC. The V and J genes are TRBV4-1 and TRBJ2-1; 11 positions match TRBD2. The CDR3 contains 16 residues. V was clipped by 4 bases and J by 7 bases; unmatched bases: 9. Germline values: CDR1 MGHRA, CDR2 YSYEKL.

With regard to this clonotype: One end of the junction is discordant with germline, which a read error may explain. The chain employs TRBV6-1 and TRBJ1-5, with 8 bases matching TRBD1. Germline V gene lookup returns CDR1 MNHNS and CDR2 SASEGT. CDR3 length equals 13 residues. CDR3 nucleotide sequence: TGTGCCAGCAGGGGACAGGTGGGTCCGCCCCACCACTTT. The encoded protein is CASRGQVGPPHHF.

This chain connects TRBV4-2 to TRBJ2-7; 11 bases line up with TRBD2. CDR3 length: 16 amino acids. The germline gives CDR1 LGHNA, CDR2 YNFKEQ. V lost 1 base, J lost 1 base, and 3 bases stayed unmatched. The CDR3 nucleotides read TGTGCCAGCAGCCAAGTTAGACTAGCGGGATCCTACGAGCAGTACTTC. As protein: CASSQVRLAGSYEQYF.

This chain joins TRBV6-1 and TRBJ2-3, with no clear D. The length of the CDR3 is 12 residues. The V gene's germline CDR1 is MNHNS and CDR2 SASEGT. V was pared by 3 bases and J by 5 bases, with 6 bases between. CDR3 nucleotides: TGTGCCAGCAGTGATTCAGGAGATACGCAGTATTTT. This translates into CASSDSGDTQYF.

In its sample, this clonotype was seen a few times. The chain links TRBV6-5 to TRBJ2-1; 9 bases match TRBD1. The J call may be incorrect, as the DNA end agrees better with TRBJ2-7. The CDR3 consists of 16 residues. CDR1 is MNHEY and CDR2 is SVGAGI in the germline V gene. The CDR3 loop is CASSYLSGTGSDEQYF. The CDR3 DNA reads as TGTGCCAGCAGTTACCTCTCCGGGACAGGGAGCGACGAGCAGTACTTC.

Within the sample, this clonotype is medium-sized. The CDR3 is CASSRDLAGGYEQYF. In DNA form, the CDR3 reads TGTGCCAGCAGCCGTGACCTAGCGGGAGGCTACGAGCAGTACTTC. The chain uses TRBV7-2 and TRBJ2-1; 11 bases are shared with TRBD2. Gene TRBJ2-7 matches the end of the DNA better, so the J call may be wrong. CDR1 is SGHTA and CDR2 is FQGNSA in the germline V gene. The CDR3 consists of 15 residues.

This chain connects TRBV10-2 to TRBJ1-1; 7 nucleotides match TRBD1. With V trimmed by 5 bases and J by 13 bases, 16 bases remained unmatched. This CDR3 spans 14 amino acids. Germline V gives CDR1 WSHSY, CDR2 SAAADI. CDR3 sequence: CASSLRLRGSESFF. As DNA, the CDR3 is TGCGCCAGCAGTCTCCGCCTCAGGGGGTCCGAGAGTTTCTTT.